This T cell receptor (beta chain) is drawn from a study of blood T cell repertoires in COVID-19. Study-wide context: Two negative PCRs, clearance, or symptom resolution characterized the recovered Cohort 3 donors. Samples of COVID-19 (acute and convalescent) were obtained from the United States, Italy and Spain.

With 1 base removed from V and 1 base from J, the gap between germline ends came to 16 bases. This CDR3 is 17 amino acids long. The germline V gene has CDR1 SEHNR and CDR2 FQNEAQ (reference sequence). Per the original data handling: Reference gene primer amplification in the assay estimated nucleated cell counts. The data were produced by immunoSEQ multiplex PCR, yet TCRdb's version contains in-frame clones alone and is incomplete. That table is the source of V, J and clone size, and D and trimming were worked out from the DNA. This table holds about 140,000 clones, nearly 85% found once. The receptor comes from a man in his forties or fifties in a cohort exposed to, infected with or recovered from COVID-19 (not recorded which). This chain connects TRBV7-9 to TRBJ1-1; unclear D gene. Material: PBMCs or T cells enriched from blood (not recorded which). CDR3 sequence reads: CASSLGTPSPGNTEAFF. CDR3 nucleotide sequence: TGTGCCAGCAGCTTAGGCACTCCTAGCCCAGGGAACACTGAAGCTTTCTTT. The variable domain in full, with the rest retrieved from reference TRBV7-9 and TRBJ1-1, is DTGVSQNPRHKITKRGQNVTFRCDPISEHNRLYWYRQTLGQGPEFLTYFQNEAQLEKSRLLSDRFSAERPKGSFSTLEIQRTEQGDSAMYLCASSLGTPSPGNTEAFFGQGTRLTVV.